Presented here are 5 T cell receptor beta chains from one specimen sequenced in a study of control samples from healthy donors and cancer patients. TCRdb keeps only in-frame clones here, not all; method: immunoSEQ multiplex PCR. Of some 130,000 clones listed, about 90% were seen once; the top ten hold 2% to 2.5%. The sequenced sample consisted of blood. These receptors originate from a woman aged 45-65 years in good health.

This clone was recorded only once. The chain employs TRBV4-1 and TRBJ1-1; 9 bases line up with TRBD1. After removal of 1 base from V and 5 bases from J, the junction contained 5 bases not matched to a gene. Germline V gene data show CDR1 as MGHRA and CDR2 as YSYEKL. The CDR3 spans 15 residues. CDR3 protein: CASSQGTGVRTEAFF. The CDR3 nucleotides are TGCGCCAGCAGCCAAGGGACAGGGGTTCGAACTGAAGCTTTCTTT.

The V and J genes are TRBV6-1 and TRBJ2-1; D might be TRBD1 or TRBD2, each matching 5 bases. Germline CDR1 is MNHNS and CDR2 is SASEGT. This CDR3 region has 13 residues. The V end was cut by 0 bases, the J end by 12 bases, with 12 bases between. The CDR3: CASSEALPGRQFF. The CDR3 DNA reads as TGTGCCAGCAGTGAAGCGCTTCCGGGACGGCAGTTCTTC.

The chain couples TRBV5-4 to TRBJ2-2, with a possible D match to TRBD2 (6 bases). Between the trimmed V and J ends, which lost 1 base and 1 base, there was a span of 8 bases. Germline V gene sequence: CDR1 SGHNT, CDR2 YYREEE (reference sequence). The CDR3 consists of 15 residues. CDR3 sequence: CASSLSGLNTGELFF. The CDR3 DNA reads TGTGCCAGCAGCTTGAGCGGGTTGAACACCGGGGAGCTGTTTTTT.

The chain has TRBV29-1 and TRBJ2-5, with 7 nucleotides matching TRBD2. The V gene's germline CDR1 is SQVTM and CDR2 ANQGSEA. The CDR3 runs to 10 residues. Trimming took 6 bases from V and 5 from J; bases not matched to a gene: 0. This chain's CDR3 is CSVGGETQYF. The CDR3 coding sequence is TGCAGCGTGGGGGGGGAGACCCAGTACTTC.

This rearrangement joins TRBV28 to TRBJ1-2, with 7 bases lining up with TRBD1. CDR1 is MDHEN and CDR2 is SYDVKM in the germline V gene. The V gene end was trimmed by 7 bases and the J gene end by 5 bases; junction bases not matched to a gene: 10. The CDR3 consists of 14 residues. In DNA form, the CDR3 reads TGTGCCAGCACCCAGGGGCAGGGGGGGTATGGCTACACCTTC. This encodes CASTQGQGGYGYTF.